Below are 16 T cell receptor beta chains sequenced from a single sample in a study of blood T cell repertoires in COVID-19. Libraries were prepared by immunoSEQ multiplex PCR; TCRdb keeps only in-frame clonotypes and omits some of them. The table records some 180,000 clones, roughly 76% of them present only once. The sequencing sample was made of peripheral blood. All receptors derive from a woman between 40 and 55 years old with COVID-19, enrolled during active disease.

The chain is built from TRBV19 and TRBJ2-6; weak D call: TRBD2 (5 bases). The CDR3 sequence is 13 residues long. Germline CDR1 reads LNHDA; CDR2 reads SQIVND (reference sequence). V was clipped by 6 bases and J by 4 bases, with 7 bases between them. CDR3: CASSPGGANVLTF. The CDR3 DNA is TGTGCCAGTAGCCCGGGGGGGGCCAACGTCCTGACTTTC.

DNA for the CDR3: TGCGCCAGCAGTGACGCGGGACAGGGGCAAGATACGCAGTATTTT. Protein sequence: CASSDAGQGQDTQYF. V gene TRBV10-1 combines with J gene TRBJ2-3; 10 bases fit TRBD1. Germline V gene lookup returns CDR1 WNHNN and CDR2 SYGVQD (reference sequence). The length of the CDR3 is 15 residues. V lost 3 bases to trimming and J lost 5 bases; unmatched junction nucleotides: 5.

This clone was seen at least ten times. The genes are TRBV4-1 and TRBJ2-2; 8 bases map to TRBD2. CDR3 length equals 16 residues. Germline CDR1 MGHRA, CDR2 YSYEKL. J gave up 3 bases and V 1 base, and 4 bases lay outside the gene matches. The CDR3 nucleotides read TGCGCCAGCAGCCAAGTGACGGGAGGGTACACCGGGGAGCTGTTTTTT. It is translated as CASSQVTGGYTGELFF.

The chain employs TRBV19 and TRBJ2-5; possible D gene TRBD2, 6 bases. The CDR3 runs to 14 residues. CDR1 LNHDA and CDR2 SQIVND come from the germline V gene (reference sequence). The V end lost 1 base, the J end lost 5 bases, and 11 bases lay between the germline ends. The CDR3 DNA follows: TGTGCCAGTAGTATAGTTGGCGGGGCGGAGACCCAGTACTTC. Translating gives CASSIVGGAETQYF.

The chain joins TRBV29-1 to TRBJ1-4; D call uncertain. Germline lookup yields CDR1 SQVTM and CDR2 ANQGSEA. The V end was cut by 5 bases, the J end by 8 bases, with 9 bases between. The length of the CDR3 is 11 residues. The CDR3 region is CSVYFLEKLFF. CDR3 DNA sequence: TGCAGCGTTTATTTCTTGGAAAAACTGTTTTTT.

The chain carries TRBV7-9 and TRBJ2-1; TRBD2 might be the D (7 bases). There are 16 residues in the CDR3. Germline CDR1 reads SEHNR; CDR2 reads FQNEAQ (reference sequence). Between the trimmed V and J ends, which lost 4 bases and 0 bases, there was a span of 13 bases. CDR3 DNA sequence: TGTGCCAGCAGCTCGAATAGGGGGGGCTCCTACAATGAGCAGTTCTTC. Protein sequence: CASSSNRGGSYNEQFF.

V and J are TRBV20-1 and TRBJ2-1; TRBD2 matches 9 bases. The germline V gene has CDR1 DFQATT and CDR2 SNEGSKA (reference sequence). The CDR3 length is 11 residues. CDR3 nucleotides: TGCAGCGGCGGGAGGGGAAATGAGCAGTTCTTC. This sequence encodes CSGGRGNEQFF.

The chain uses TRBV9 and TRBJ2-7; D ambiguous. The CDR3 has 12 residues. Germline loops: CDR1 SGDLS, CDR2 YYNGEE. V was trimmed by 0 bases and J by 7 bases, leaving 8 bases between them. The CDR3 spells CASSVALLEQYV. CDR3 coding DNA: TGTGCCAGCAGCGTAGCTTTGTTGGAGCAGTACGTC.

The chain has TRBV14 and TRBJ1-1; D not resolved. V lost 1 base, J lost 1 base, and 10 bases lay in between. This CDR3 is 15 amino acids long. Germline CDR1 and CDR2: SGHDN and FVKESK. The CDR3: CASSQGLRWNTEAFF. CDR3 nucleotide sequence: TGTGCCAGCAGCCAAGGTCTACGGTGGAACACTGAAGCTTTCTTT. The whole variable domain, remainder taken from reference TRBV14 and TRBJ1-1, is EAGVTQFPSHSVIEKGQTVTLRCDPISGHDNLYWYRRVMGKEIKFLLHFVKESKQDESGMPNNRFLAERTGGTYSTLKVQPAELEDSGVYFCASSQGLRWNTEAFFGQGTRLTVV.

V is TRBV28 and J is TRBJ1-2; D is unclear. This CDR3 spans 12 amino acids. From germline, CDR1 is MDHEN and CDR2 SYDVKM. V lost 7 bases and J lost 5, with 11 bases in between. The CDR3, as DNA: TGTGCCAGCACAACTCCCCATTATGGCTACACCTTC. Translation gives CASTTPHYGYTF.

The rearrangement links TRBV7-3 to TRBJ1-1; no definite D call. Germline values: CDR1 SGHTA, CDR2 FQGTGA. V lost 0 bases and J lost 1, with 9 bases in between. The CDR3 has 15 amino acids. CDR3 nucleotide sequence: TGTGCCAGCAGCTTAACCCTCGCGAAGAACACTGAAGCTTTCTTT. Residues: CASSLTLAKNTEAFF.

The chain combines TRBV19 with TRBJ2-1, with 9 bases that match TRBD1. The CDR3 is 14 amino acids. Germline V gene lookup returns CDR1 LNHDA and CDR2 SQIVND (reference sequence). The V gene end was trimmed by 5 bases and the J gene end by 3 bases; junction bases not matched to a gene: 2. The CDR3 sequence: CASSSTGGYNEQFF. The DNA for the CDR3 is TGTGCCAGTAGTTCGACAGGGGGCTACAATGAGCAGTTCTTC.

V is TRBV5-6 and J is TRBJ1-6; D is unresolved. V dropped 6 bases and J dropped 8 bases, with 15 bases sitting between them. Looked up from germline, CDR1 is SGHDT and CDR2 is YYEEEE. This CDR3 is 14 amino acids long. As DNA, the CDR3 is TGTGCCAGCAACATCAGGCTTCGGTATTCACCCCTCCACTTT. Translating it yields CASNIRLRYSPLHF.

This chain connects TRBV9 to TRBJ2-4; perhaps TRBD1 as D (5 bases). V lost 6 bases to trimming and J lost 7 bases, with 17 bases between them. From germline, CDR1 is SGDLS and CDR2 YYNGEE. CDR3 length: 14 amino acids. Written as DNA, the CDR3 is TGTGCCAGCAACTTTCAGGGCTCCGGGAACATTCAGTACTTC. Translation gives CASNFQGSGNIQYF.

The chain combines TRBV10-3 with TRBJ1-2; D is unresolved. CDR1 ENHRY and CDR2 SYGVKD come from the germline V gene. V lost 7 bases and J lost 8, with 17 bases in between. The CDR3 is 13 amino acids. The CDR3 coding sequence is TGTGCCATCACCATGAACTGGCAGGTGGGCTACACCTTC. Its translation: CAITMNWQVGYTF.

The V call is TRBV2, the J call TRBJ1-1; TRBD1 aligns across 8 bases. This CDR3 region has 13 residues. V lost 7 bases and J lost 3; bases outside the gene matches: 4. Germline V CDR1 and CDR2: SNHLY, FYNNEI. Written as DNA, the CDR3 is TGTGCCAGCACCGGACAGGGTTACACTGAAGCTTTCTTT. Its translation: CASTGQGYTEAFF.